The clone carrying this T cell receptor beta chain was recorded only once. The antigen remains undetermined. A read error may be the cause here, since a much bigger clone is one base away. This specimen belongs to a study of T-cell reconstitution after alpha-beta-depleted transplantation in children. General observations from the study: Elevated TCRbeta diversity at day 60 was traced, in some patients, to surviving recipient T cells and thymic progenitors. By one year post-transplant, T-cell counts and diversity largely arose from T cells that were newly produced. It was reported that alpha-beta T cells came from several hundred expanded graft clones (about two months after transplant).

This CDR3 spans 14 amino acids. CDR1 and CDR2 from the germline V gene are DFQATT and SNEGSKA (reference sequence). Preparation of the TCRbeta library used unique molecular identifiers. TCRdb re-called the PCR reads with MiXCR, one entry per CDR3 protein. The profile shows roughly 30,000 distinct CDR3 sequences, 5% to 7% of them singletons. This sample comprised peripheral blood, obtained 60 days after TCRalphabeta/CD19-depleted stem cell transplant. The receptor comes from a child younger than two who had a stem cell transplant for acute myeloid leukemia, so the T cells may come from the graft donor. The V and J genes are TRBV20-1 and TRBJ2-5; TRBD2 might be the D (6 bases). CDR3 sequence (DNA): TGCAGTGCCGCGGGACCGGGAGAGAAAGAGATCCAGTACTTC. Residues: CSAAGPGEKEIQYF.